This T cell receptor beta chain was recovered during a study of cytomegalovirus exposure and HLA in healthy donors. The PCR was carried out with 60 Vbeta primers and 13 Jbeta primers. TCRdb's table, derived via immunoSEQ multiplex PCR, lists solely in-frame clones and lacks some. The sample lists around 200,000 clones; 83% were seen once. The germline gives CDR1 MNHNS, CDR2 SASEGT. V lost 1 base and J 4 bases, leaving 13 bases between the germline ends. The CDR3 totals 15 residues. When sampled, the donors appeared nominally healthy, though they likely had unrecorded immune exposures. Sequenced: PBMCs. The J gene is TRBJ1-2, the V gene TRBV6-1; tentative D call: TRBD1 (5 bases). This clonotype was sampled from a man aged 45-60 years in good health and CMV-seronegative. CDR3 amino acids: CASSEDFQGFYGYTF. CDR3 nucleotides: TGTGCCAGCAGTGAAGATTTTCAGGGATTCTATGGCTACACCTTC.